The 18 T cell receptor beta chains presented below share a single source sample, sequenced in a study of blood T cell repertoires in COVID-19. Sequenced by immunoSEQ multiplex PCR; TCRdb stores in-frame clones only, minus some. The table includes about 220,000 clones, around 82% detected once. Sample: peripheral blood. These receptors all come from a human donor in a cohort sampled during active COVID-19.

V usage is TRBV5-1 and J usage is TRBJ2-3; 8 bases match TRBD2. J was trimmed by 4 bases and V by 4 bases; bases with no gene match: 11. The CDR3 has 16 residues. Germline V CDR1 and CDR2: SGHRS, YFSETQ. CDR3 region: CASSPGGGLEADTQYF. The CDR3 nucleotides read TGCGCCAGCAGCCCCGGCGGGGGGCTTGAAGCAGATACGCAGTATTTT.

This clone has just a few counts. The rearrangement links TRBV19 to TRBJ1-1; 8 nucleotides align to TRBD1. Germline CDR1 reads LNHDA; CDR2 reads SQIVND (reference sequence). The CDR3 covers 14 residues. Unmatched junction bases numbered 8, after V lost 10 bases and J lost 1 base. CDR3: CATQRGQGNTEAFF. DNA of the CDR3: TGTGCCACACAGCGAGGACAGGGGAACACTGAAGCTTTCTTT.

This clone has just one count. The V gene is TRBV11-2, the J gene TRBJ2-1; D may be TRBD2 (6 bases). Germline assignment: CDR1 SGHAT and CDR2 FQNNGV. Trimming removed 3 bases at V and 12 bases at J, with 12 bases between. The CDR3 is 12 residues long. The CDR3 DNA is TGTGCCAGCAGCTTCCCTGGGGGAGGGCAGTTCTTC. Translated, it gives CASSFPGGGQFF.

A single count supports this clone. This chain joins TRBV2 and TRBJ2-7; 7 nucleotides match TRBD1. Germline lookup yields CDR1 SNHLY and CDR2 FYNNEI. This CDR3 is 14 amino acids long. V trimming: 6 bases; J trimming: 5 bases; junction bases outside the gene matches: 10. CDR3 loop: CASRSSPTGNEQYF. The CDR3 DNA follows: TGTGCCAGCAGATCCAGCCCGACAGGGAACGAGCAGTACTTC.

V gene TRBV5-5 combines with J gene TRBJ2-3; D perhaps matches TRBD1 (6 bases). The CDR3 is made up of 11 amino acids. The germline V and J ends were trimmed by 0 bases and 13 bases, with 9 bases remaining between them. Germline V gene data show CDR1 as SGHKS and CDR2 as YYEKEE (reference sequence). CDR3 protein: CASSLDTGKYF. The CDR3 DNA reads as TGTGCCAGCAGCTTGGACACAGGGAAGTATTTT.

The chain couples TRBV20-1 to TRBJ2-7; no clear D gene. The germline V gene has CDR1 DFQATT and CDR2 SNEGSKA (reference sequence). This CDR3 spans 13 amino acids. Trimming pared 3 bases from V and 9 bases from J, leaving 18 bases between. The CDR3 here is CSASVGPLLRQYF. DNA of the CDR3: TGCAGTGCTAGTGTGGGCCCCCTCCTTAGGCAGTACTTC.

The chain links TRBV19 to TRBJ2-1; TRBD2 matches 12 bases. CDR1 and CDR2 from the germline V gene are LNHDA and SQIVND (reference sequence). The CDR3 has 17 residues. The V and J ends lost 6 bases and 8 bases, in that order; junction bases with no gene match: 14. This chain's CDR3 is CASSRRLAGDYEDEQFF. CDR3 DNA: TGTGCCAGTAGCCGAAGACTAGCGGGAGACTACGAGGATGAGCAGTTCTTC.

The rearrangement joins TRBV2 to TRBJ1-3, with 7 bases lining up with TRBD1. Trimming cost V 8 bases and J 2 bases; bases outside gene matches: 9. CDR1 is SNHLY, CDR2 FYNNEI, per germline. The CDR3 runs 15 residues. DNA of the CDR3: TGTGCCAGCGGAATCTTGCAGGGGGCTGGAAACACCATATATTTT. Translated, it gives CASGILQGAGNTIYF.

This chain connects TRBV24-1 to TRBJ1-1; 8 positions match TRBD1. Unmatched junction bases numbered 6, after V lost 7 bases and J lost 3 bases. The CDR3 is made up of 14 amino acids. Germline V gene data show CDR1 as KGHDR and CDR2 as SFDVKD. In DNA form, the CDR3 reads TGTGCCACCAGGACGACAGGGGTTGACACTGAAGCTTTCTTT. Protein: CATRTTGVDTEAFF.

This rearrangement joins TRBV18 to TRBJ1-2; TRBD1 matches at 10 bases. Trimming cost V 3 bases and J 4 bases; bases outside gene matches: 5. CDR3 length equals 15 residues. The germline V gene has CDR1 KGHSH and CDR2 LQKENI. The CDR3: CASSPGTGVTYGYTF. CDR3 nucleotides: TGTGCCAGCTCACCCGGGACAGGGGTTACCTATGGCTACACCTTC.

V and J are TRBV6-5 and TRBJ1-1; TRBD1 aligns across 7 bases. Germline CDR1 reads MNHEY; CDR2 reads SVGAGI. J gave up 4 bases and V 6 bases, and 8 bases lay outside the gene matches. This CDR3 contains 14 residues. This chain's CDR3 is CASSISTGVTEAFF. For the CDR3, the DNA is TGTGCCAGCAGCATTTCTACAGGGGTCACTGAAGCTTTCTTT.

The CDR3 region is CASSIWSNSPLHF. The CDR3 coding sequence is TGTGCCAGTAGTATCTGGAGCAATTCACCCCTCCACTTT. The chain recombines TRBV19 with TRBJ1-6; D ambiguous. This CDR3 is built from 13 residues. Germline-derived CDR1 and CDR2 are LNHDA and SQIVND (reference sequence). V was shortened by 3 bases and J by 7 bases, with 7 bases between the two germline ends. The whole variable domain, filled in from reference TRBV19 and TRBJ1-6, reads DGGITQSPKYLFRKEGQNVTLSCEQNLNHDAMYWYRQDPGQGLRLIYYSQIVNDFQKGDIAEGYSVSREKKESFPLTVTSAQKNPTAFYLCASSIWSNSPLHFGNGTRLTVT.

This clone has a handful of counts. In DNA, the CDR3 is TGTGCCAGTAGTATAGATTCTTACTACACTGAAGCTTTCTTT. It encodes CASSIDSYYTEAFF. V and J are TRBV19 and TRBJ1-1; D gene uncertain. The V end was cut by 0 bases, the J end by 3 bases, with 8 bases between. Germline-derived CDR1 and CDR2 are LNHDA and SQIVND (reference sequence). The CDR3 length is 14 residues.

V gene TRBV24-1 combines with J gene TRBJ1-1, with TRBD1 matching 12 bases. The CDR3 runs to 14 residues. Looked up from germline, CDR1 is KGHDR and CDR2 is SFDVKD. V shed 9 bases and J 4 bases; nucleotides not matched to a gene: 5. CDR3 DNA sequence: TGTGCCACCGGGGGACAGGGGGCAGGCACTGAAGCTTTCTTT. Residues: CATGGQGAGTEAFF.

This chain joins TRBV19 and TRBJ1-1; D uncertain. This CDR3 contains 12 residues. Trimming removed 4 bases at V and 1 base at J, with 4 bases between. The germline V gene has CDR1 LNHDA and CDR2 SQIVND (reference sequence). The CDR3 is CASSNRNTEAFF. Written as DNA, the CDR3 is TGTGCCAGTAGTAATAGGAACACTGAAGCTTTCTTT. Full variable domain (rest looked up from reference TRBV19 and TRBJ1-1): DGGITQSPKYLFRKEGQNVTLSCEQNLNHDAMYWYRQDPGQGLRLIYYSQIVNDFQKGDIAEGYSVSREKKESFPLTVTSAQKNPTAFYLCASSNRNTEAFFGQGTRLTVV.

The chain has TRBV5-4 and TRBJ1-1, with 7 bases matching TRBD1. Germline CDR1 is SGHNT and CDR2 is YYREEE (reference sequence). The V and J ends lost 4 bases and 1 base, in that order; junction bases with no gene match: 4. The CDR3 spans 14 residues. CDR3 coding DNA: TGTGCCAGCAGCGTAGGGGGCGCGAACACTGAAGCTTTCTTT. Amino acid sequence: CASSVGGANTEAFF.

The CDR3 spells CASSLTGQGASDTGELFF. The CDR3 DNA sequence: TGTGCCAGCAGTTTAACGGGACAGGGGGCTTCGGACACCGGGGAGCTGTTTTTT. The rearrangement joins TRBV27 to TRBJ2-2; 12 bases are shared with TRBD1. The CDR3 covers 18 residues. Germline CDR1 MNHEY, CDR2 SMNVEV (reference sequence). With 2 bases clipped from V and 3 bases from J, the junction kept 7 bases outside the gene matches.

About this clone itself: A read error may produce the germline difference seen at one junction end. This sequence joins TRBV7-7 and TRBJ2-1; 10 bases agree with TRBD2. CDR3 length equals 13 residues. The germline V gene encodes CDR1 SSHAT and CDR2 FNYEAQ (reference sequence). The CDR3 region is CASSFIAGGEQFF. The CDR3 nucleotides are TGTGCTAGCAGCTTCATAGCGGGAGGTGAGCAGTTCTTC.